This T cell receptor beta chain appears in the sequencing data of a study of T cells in Graves' hyperthyroidism and ophthalmopathy. At the level of the study: At the time of initial diagnosis and before any treatment, peripheral blood was collected.

This clonotype has ten or more counts. Amplified TCR beta CDR3 regions came from RNA transcripts. TCR CDR3 underwent first-round RT-PCR with the HTBI primer set. TCRdb reanalysed the multiplex PCR reads using MiXCR and keeps one entry per CDR3 protein. Of roughly 100,000 distinct CDR3 sequences in the sample, roughly 49% were seen once. Among the patients, aged 18 to 65, hyperthyroidism was newly diagnosed and had lasted under 2 months. Diagnoses rested on clinical symptoms, serum thyroxine and TRAb, thyroid ultrasound and orbital computed tomography. This receptor was identified in a woman in her 40s with Graves' hyperthyroidism. The specimen sequenced was blood.

CDR3 DNA: TGTGCCAGCAGCGTAGATCCAGGGCTCAATAACTATGGCTACACCTTC. It translates to CASSVDPGLNNYGYTF. The chain joins TRBV9 to TRBJ1-2; weak D call: TRBD1 (5 bases). Germline V gene data show CDR1 as SGDLS and CDR2 as YYNGEE. Trimming shortened V by 0 bases and J by 1 base, and 13 bases separated the two germline ends. CDR3 size: 16 residues.